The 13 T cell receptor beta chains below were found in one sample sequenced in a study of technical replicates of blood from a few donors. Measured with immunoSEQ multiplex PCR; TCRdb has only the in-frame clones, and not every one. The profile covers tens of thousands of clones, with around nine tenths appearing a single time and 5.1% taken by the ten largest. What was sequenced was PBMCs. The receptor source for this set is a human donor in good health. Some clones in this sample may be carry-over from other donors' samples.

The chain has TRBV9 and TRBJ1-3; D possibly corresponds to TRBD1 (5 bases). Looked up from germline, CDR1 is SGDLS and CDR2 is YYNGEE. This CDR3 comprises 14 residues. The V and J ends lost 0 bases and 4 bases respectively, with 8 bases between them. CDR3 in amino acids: CASSVAGSGNTIYF. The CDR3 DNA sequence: TGTGCCAGCAGCGTAGCAGGGTCGGGAAACACCATATATTTT.

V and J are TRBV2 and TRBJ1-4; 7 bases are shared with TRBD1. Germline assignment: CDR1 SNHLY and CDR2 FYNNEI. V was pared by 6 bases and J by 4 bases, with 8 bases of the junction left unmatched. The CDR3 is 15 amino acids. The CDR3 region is CASSYRDRLNEKLFF. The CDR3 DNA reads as TGTGCCAGCAGCTACCGGGACAGACTTAATGAAAAACTGTTTTTT.

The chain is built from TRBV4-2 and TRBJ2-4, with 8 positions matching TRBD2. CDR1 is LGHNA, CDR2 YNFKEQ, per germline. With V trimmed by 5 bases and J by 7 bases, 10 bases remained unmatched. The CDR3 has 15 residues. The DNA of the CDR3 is TGTGCCAGCAGCGCCCTAGCGGGTCAATACAACATTCAGTACTTC. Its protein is CASSALAGQYNIQYF.

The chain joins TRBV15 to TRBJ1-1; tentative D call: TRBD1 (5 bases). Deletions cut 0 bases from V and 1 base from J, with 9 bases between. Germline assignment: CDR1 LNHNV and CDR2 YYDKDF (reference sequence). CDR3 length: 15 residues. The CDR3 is CATSRDTGPNTEAFF. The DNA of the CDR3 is TGTGCCACCAGCAGAGACACAGGCCCGAACACTGAAGCTTTCTTT.

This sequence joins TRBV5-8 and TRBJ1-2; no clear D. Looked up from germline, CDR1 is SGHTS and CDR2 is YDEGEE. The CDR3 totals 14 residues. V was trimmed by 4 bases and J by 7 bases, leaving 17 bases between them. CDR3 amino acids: CASSTGGPKRGYTF. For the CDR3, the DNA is TGTGCCAGCAGCACCGGAGGCCCGAAGCGTGGCTACACCTTC.

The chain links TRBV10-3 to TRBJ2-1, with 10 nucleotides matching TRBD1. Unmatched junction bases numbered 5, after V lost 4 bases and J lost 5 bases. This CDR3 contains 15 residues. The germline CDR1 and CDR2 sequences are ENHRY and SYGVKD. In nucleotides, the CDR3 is TGTGCCATCAGTGCAGGGACAGGGGCGGACAATGAGCAGTTCTTC. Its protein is CAISAGTGADNEQFF.

CDR3 loop: CASSHPGQGFLEQYF. The CDR3 region has the DNA TGTGCCAGCAGTCATCCGGGACAGGGCTTTTTGGAGCAGTACTTC. The chain links TRBV6-1 to TRBJ2-7; 9 bases fit TRBD1. Per the germline V gene, CDR1 is MNHNS and CDR2 is SASEGT. The length of the CDR3 is 15 residues. J gave up 7 bases and V 5 bases, and 12 bases lay outside the gene matches.

DNA for the CDR3: TGTGCCAGCAGTGGAGTAGGACAGGGTGGAAAGACCCAGTACTTC. It encodes CASSGVGQGGKTQYF. The J gene is TRBJ2-5, the V gene TRBV25-1, with 8 bases that match TRBD1. CDR1 and CDR2 (germline): MGHDK, SYGVNS. Unmatched junction bases numbered 10, after V lost 4 bases and J lost 6 bases. CDR3 size: 15 residues.

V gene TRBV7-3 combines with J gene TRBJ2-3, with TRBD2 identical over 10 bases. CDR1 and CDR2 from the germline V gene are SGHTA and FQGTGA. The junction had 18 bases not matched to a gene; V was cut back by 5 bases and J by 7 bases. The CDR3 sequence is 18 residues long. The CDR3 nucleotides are TGTGCCAGCAGCGAAGCGGCTAGCGGGGGTGGCTCCTTGTATACGCAGTATTTT. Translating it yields CASSEAASGGGSLYTQYF.

For the CDR3, the DNA is TGTGCCAGCAGCCACCGGCGGGGAAACACTGAAGCTTTCTTT. This gives the protein CASSHRRGNTEAFF. The gene calls are TRBV14 and TRBJ1-1; D gene ambiguous. The V gene's germline CDR1 is SGHDN and CDR2 FVKESK. Trimming pared 3 bases from V and 2 bases from J, leaving 10 bases between. This CDR3 has 14 residues.

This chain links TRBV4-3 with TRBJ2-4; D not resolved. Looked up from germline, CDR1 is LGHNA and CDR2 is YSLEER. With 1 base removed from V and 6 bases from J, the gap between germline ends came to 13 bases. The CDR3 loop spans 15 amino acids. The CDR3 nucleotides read TGCGCCAGCAGCCAAGGGTCTAGTGCCTCAAACATTCAGTACTTC. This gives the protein CASSQGSSASNIQYF.

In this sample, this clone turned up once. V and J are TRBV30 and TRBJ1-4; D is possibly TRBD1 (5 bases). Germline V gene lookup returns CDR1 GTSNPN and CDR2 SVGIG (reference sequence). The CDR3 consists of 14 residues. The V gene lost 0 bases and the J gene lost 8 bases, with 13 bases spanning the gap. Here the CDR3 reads CAWSVVGAAEKLFF. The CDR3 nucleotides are TGTGCCTGGAGTGTGGTAGGGGCAGCCGAAAAACTGTTTTTT.

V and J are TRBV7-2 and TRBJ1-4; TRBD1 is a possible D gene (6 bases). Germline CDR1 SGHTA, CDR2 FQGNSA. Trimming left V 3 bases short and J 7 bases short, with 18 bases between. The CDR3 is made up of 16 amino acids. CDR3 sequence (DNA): TGTGCCAGCAGCTTGGGACATCTTCCTTTGGTTGAAAAACTGTTTTTT. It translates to CASSLGHLPLVEKLFF.